This T cell receptor beta chain was captured in a study of blood T cell repertoires in COVID-19 (dated by TCRdb to about 2020). For the study in its entirety: Samples from collaborators originated in the United States, Italy and Spain and spanned both the acute and convalescent phases of COVID-19. The samples were drawn from the first 160 participants of the ongoing ImmuneRACE study and from some 1,300 subjects provided by 6 global collaborators. Sample metadata almost always included a de-identified subject ID, COVID-19 status, age in years and sex. The repertoires were made available in a free public database intended to serve as a resource for research on the immune response to SARS-CoV-2. Where HLA class I and class II types were available, the types were taken from metadata supplied by the sample provider, not from assay-based typing. Subjects who had been exposed to COVID-19, were actively infected with it, or had recovered from it provided the deeply sampled blood TCRbeta repertoires that made up the dataset. The prospective study material was composed of cDNA or gDNA derived from T cells, B-cell-depleted T cells, or PBMCs. On the study overall, not on this receptor specifically: Clinical and demographic metadata were provided uncurated, with the amount varying by source and participant.

At one collaborating source in Seattle, patients were enrolled during active infection and were followed longitudinally through the course of disease. The collaborating institutions used their own protocols to collect whole blood in K2EDTA tubes. For TCRbeta analysis, collaborators shipped samples in one of three forms: frozen whole blood, isolated PBMCs, or DNA extracted from either of those sample types. In regard to this clone: Its antigen is currently not known. Nothing much larger sits one base from this clone, and base qualities are not available.

TCRbeta CDR3 regions were amplified from genomic DNA by means of the immunoSEQ Assay, a bias-controlled multiplex PCR. The paper's data handling went like this. Within the assay, amplification of reference gene primers was used to estimate how many nucleated cells each sample contained. To quantify the absolute abundance of each unique TCRbeta CDR3 rearrangement, sequence reads were collapsed and filtered. Productive Simpson clonality was computed per sample as the square root of Simpson's diversity index over productive rearrangements. What TCRdb holds here is the immuneACCESS table cut down to in-frame rearrangements. Part of the clones is not present; checked against another copy, under half of the missing clones reflect an unresolved V gene, and the others are unexplained. The D gene and trimming were derived from the DNA, and the V and J assignments and clone size from that table. The sample yields about 180,000 clones; roughly 77% were counted once. About 11% of the sample is held by the ten biggest clonotypes.

The sequence was collected from a woman of 80 years or more with COVID-19, enrolled during active disease. The sequenced sample consisted of peripheral blood.

The DNA sequence is given as TGTGCCAGCAGCGCCCTCAGGGCTACCGGGGAGCTGTTTTTT. This codes for CASSALRATGELFF. Here the chain combines TRBV7-2 and TRBJ2-2, and possibly TRBD1, on 5 matching bases. Based on the germline V gene, the CDR1 and CDR2 sequences are SGHTA and FQGNSA. Taken from cysteine to phenylalanine, the CDR3 has 14 residues. Of the read, only the CDR3 DNA is kept; its 42 bases are in frame from base 1. The V and J ends are trimmed by 5 bases and 5 bases, leaving 12 bases between them.